This TCR beta chain was identified during a study of beta chain features in type 1 diabetes. V dropped 4 bases and J dropped 1 base, with 12 bases sitting between them. Germline V CDR1 and CDR2: MNHEY, SVGAGI. This CDR3 comprises 15 residues. The sequenced template was cDNA made from the entire isolated RNA. Method: immunoSEQ multiplex PCR; TCRdb's copy keeps in-frame clones and lacks some. The sample shows roughly 330,000 clones, 9.5% to 12% of them seen only once. Sequences were obtained from naive CD4+ T cells from blood. This rearrangement joins TRBV6-5 to TRBJ2-3; the D gene is possibly TRBD1 (6 bases). The TCR sequence derives from a woman in her twenties or thirties in good health. The CDR3 spells CASSSGDTRTDTQYF. The CDR3 DNA follows: TGTGCCAGCAGTTCCGGGGACACCCGCACAGATACGCAGTATTTT.